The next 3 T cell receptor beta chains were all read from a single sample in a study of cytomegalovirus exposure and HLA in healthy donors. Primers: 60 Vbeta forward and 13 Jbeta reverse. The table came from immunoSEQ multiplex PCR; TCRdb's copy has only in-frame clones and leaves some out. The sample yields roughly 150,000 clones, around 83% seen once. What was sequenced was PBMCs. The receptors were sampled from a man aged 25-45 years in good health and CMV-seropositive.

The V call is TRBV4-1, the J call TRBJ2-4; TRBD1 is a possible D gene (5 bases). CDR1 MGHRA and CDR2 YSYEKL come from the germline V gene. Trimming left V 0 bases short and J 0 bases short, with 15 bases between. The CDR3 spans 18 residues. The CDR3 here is CASSQDSQRGLAKNIQYF. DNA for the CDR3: TGCGCCAGCAGCCAAGATTCTCAAAGGGGATTAGCCAAAAACATTCAGTACTTC.

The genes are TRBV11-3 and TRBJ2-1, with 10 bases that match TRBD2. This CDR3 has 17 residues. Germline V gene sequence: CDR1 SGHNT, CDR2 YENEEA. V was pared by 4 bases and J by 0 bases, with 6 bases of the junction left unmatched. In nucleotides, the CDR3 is TGTGCCAGCAGCTCACTAAAGCGGGAGGGCTCCTACAATGAGCAGTTCTTC. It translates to CASSSLKREGSYNEQFF.

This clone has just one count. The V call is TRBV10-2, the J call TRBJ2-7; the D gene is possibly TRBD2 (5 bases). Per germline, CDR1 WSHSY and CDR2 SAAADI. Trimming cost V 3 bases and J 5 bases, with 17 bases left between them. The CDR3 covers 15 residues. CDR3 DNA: TGCGCCAGCAGTGAAGTAGAGGGAAGGGCCCACGAGCAGTACTTC. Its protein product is CASSEVEGRAHEQYF.